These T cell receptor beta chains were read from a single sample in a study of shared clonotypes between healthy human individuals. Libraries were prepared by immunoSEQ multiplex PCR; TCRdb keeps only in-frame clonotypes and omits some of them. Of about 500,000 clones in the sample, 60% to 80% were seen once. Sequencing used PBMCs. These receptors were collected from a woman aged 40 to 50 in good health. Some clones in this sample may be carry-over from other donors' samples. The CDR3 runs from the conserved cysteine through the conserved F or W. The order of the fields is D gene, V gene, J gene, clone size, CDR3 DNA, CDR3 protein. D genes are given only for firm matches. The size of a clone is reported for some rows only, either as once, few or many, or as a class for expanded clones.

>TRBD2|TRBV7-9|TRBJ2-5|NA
TGTGCCAGCAGCTTACTAGCGGGAAGGGAGACCCAGTACTTC
CASSLLAGRETQYF
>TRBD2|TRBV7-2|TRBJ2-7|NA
TGTGCCAGCAGCTCAAGACTAGCGGGAGGGCCGTACGAGCAGTACTTC
CASSSRLAGGPYEQYF
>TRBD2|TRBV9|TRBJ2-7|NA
TGTGCCAGCAGCGTAGGCGTAGCGGGAGCCTACGAGCAGTACTTC
CASSVGVAGAYEQYF
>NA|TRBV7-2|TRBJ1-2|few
TGTGCCAGCAGCCTACGGGACGCACTGGGCTATGGCTACACCTTC
CASSLRDALGYGYTF
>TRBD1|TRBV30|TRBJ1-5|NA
TGTGCCTGGAGTTTCCAGGGGGACATACCCAATCAGCCCCAGCATTTT
CAWSFQGDIPNQPQHF
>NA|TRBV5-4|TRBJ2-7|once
TGTGCCAGCAGCTTGGTTGGATCCTACGAGCAGTACTTC
CASSLVGSYEQYF
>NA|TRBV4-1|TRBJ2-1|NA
TGCGCCAGCAGCCATCAAGAGCACAATGAGCAGTTCTTC
CASSHQEHNEQFF
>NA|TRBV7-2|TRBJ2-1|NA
TGTGCCAGCAGCCACGGAAGGACCAATGAGCAGTTCTTC
CASSHGRTNEQFF
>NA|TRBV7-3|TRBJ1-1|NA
TGTGCCAGCAGCTTATCTATGAACACTGAAGCTTTCTTT
CASSLSMNTEAFF
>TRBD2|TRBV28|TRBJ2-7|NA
TGTGCCAGCAGTTTTAGGGCGGGAGGGAGCTCCTACGAGCAGTACTTC
CASSFRAGGSSYEQYF
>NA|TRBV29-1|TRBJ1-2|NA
TGCAGCGTTGAAAACCAGTTATATGGCTACACCTTC
CSVENQLYGYTF
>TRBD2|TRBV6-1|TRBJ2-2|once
TGTGCCAGCAGACTTCTAGCGGGTGACACCGGGGAGCTGTTTTTT
CASRLLAGDTGELFF
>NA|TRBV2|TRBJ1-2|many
TGTGCCAGCAGTGAACGCGGACCTAACTATGGCTACACCTTC
CASSERGPNYGYTF
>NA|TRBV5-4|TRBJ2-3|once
TGTGCCAGCAGCTTGGCCGGTGCTAGCTCCACAGATACGCAGTATTTT
CASSLAGASSTDTQYF
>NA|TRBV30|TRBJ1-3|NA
TGTGCCTGGACGATTACTGGAAACACCATATATTTT
CAWTITGNTIYF
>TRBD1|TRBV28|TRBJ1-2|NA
TGTGCCAGCCGCCGGCAGGGGGCAAACTATGGCTACACCTTC
CASRRQGANYGYTF
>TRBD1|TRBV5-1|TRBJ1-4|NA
TGCGCCAGCAGCTTACAGGGGGCGGGTGAAAAACTGTTTTTT
CASSLQGAGEKLFF
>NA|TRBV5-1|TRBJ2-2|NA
TGCGCCAGCAGCCCCTCTAGAGCCACCGGGGAGCTGTTTTTT
CASSPSRATGELFF
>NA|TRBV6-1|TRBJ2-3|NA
TGTGCCAGCAGTGAAACGGCGGAGTCGATCATGCAGTATTTT
CASSETAESIMQYF
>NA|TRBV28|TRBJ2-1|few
TGTGCCAGCAGTTTATGGGATGAGCAGTTCTTC
CASSLWDEQFF
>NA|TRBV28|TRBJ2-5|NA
TGTGCCAGCAGTTCCCCCGAGCTCGGACAGTACTTC
CASSSPELGQYF
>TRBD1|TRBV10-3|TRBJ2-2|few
TGTGCCATCAGTGAGACAACAGGGGGCGCCGACACCGGGGAGCTGTTTTTT
CAISETTGGADTGELFF
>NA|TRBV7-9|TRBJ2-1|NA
TGTGCCAGCAGCTTATGGCTAAGTGAGCAGTTCTTC
CASSLWLSEQFF
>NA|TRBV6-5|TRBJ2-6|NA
TGTGCCAGCAGTCGTACAGGGAGTGGGGCCAACGTCCTGACTTTC
CASSRTGSGANVLTF
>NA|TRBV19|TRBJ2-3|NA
TGTGCCAGTAGTACATATTTCGGAGATACGCAGTATTTT
CASSTYFGDTQYF